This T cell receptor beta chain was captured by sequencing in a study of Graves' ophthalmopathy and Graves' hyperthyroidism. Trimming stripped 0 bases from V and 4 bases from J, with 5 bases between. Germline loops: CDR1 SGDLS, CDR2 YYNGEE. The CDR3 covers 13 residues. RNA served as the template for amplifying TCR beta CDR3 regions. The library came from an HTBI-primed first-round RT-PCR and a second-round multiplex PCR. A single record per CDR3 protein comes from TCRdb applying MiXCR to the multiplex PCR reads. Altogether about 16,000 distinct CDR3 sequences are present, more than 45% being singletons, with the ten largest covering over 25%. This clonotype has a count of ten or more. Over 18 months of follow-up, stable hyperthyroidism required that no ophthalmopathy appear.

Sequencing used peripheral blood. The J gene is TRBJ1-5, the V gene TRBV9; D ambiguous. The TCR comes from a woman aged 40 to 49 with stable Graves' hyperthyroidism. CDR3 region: CASSVEVNQPQHF. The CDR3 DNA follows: TGTGCCAGCAGCGTAGAGGTAAATCAGCCCCAGCATTTT.